Shown below are 32 T cell receptor beta chains from a single sample sequenced in a study of tumor-infiltrating lymphocytes in primary liver carcinoma. From unsorted bulk tissue weighing about 20-31 mg, DNA and RNA were co-extracted. The template, approximately 500 ng total RNA, yielded TCR beta cDNA made with a constant-region primer. The TCR beta library was amplified through three nested multiplex PCR rounds in a modified ARM-PCR procedure. Two initial PCR rounds of about 10 cycles each paired TRBV1-TRBV30 forward primers with a C-beta reverse primer. MiXCR was run by TCRdb on the multiplex PCR reads, yielding one entry per CDR3 protein. The sample comprises 95,000 to 150,000 distinct CDR3 sequences, around 62% of which are singletons, and over 7% rests with the top ten. Specimen: liver tumor tissue from sampling region 1. Subset denoted: tumor region T1, superior pole. The receptor source for this set is a woman aged 60-75 years with primary liver carcinoma and hepatitis B virus infection.

The V gene is TRBV5-1, the J gene TRBJ2-5; D gene ambiguous. Germline V gene lookup returns CDR1 SGHRS and CDR2 YFSETQ. Trimming left V 0 bases short and J 5 bases short, with 11 bases between. The CDR3 sequence is 14 residues long. CDR3 in DNA: TGCGCCAGCAGCTTGGGGCTGACCCAGGAGACCCAGTACTTC. Protein: CASSLGLTQETQYF. Supplemented by reference TRBV5-1 and TRBJ2-5, the full variable domain reads KAGVTQTPRYLIKTRGQQVTLSCSPISGHRSVSWYQQTPGQGLQFLFEYFSETQRNKGNFPGRFSGRQFSNSRSEMNVSTLELGDSALYLCASSLGLTQETQYFGPGTRLLVL.

Note on this clonotype: This clone may be a read error of a much larger clone one base away. The chain uses TRBV4-1 and TRBJ2-1, with 11 bases identical to TRBD2. The germline gives CDR1 MGHRA, CDR2 YSYEKL. This CDR3 comprises 16 residues. The CDR3 protein is CTSSPAGTSGYNEQFF. Here the CDR3 DNA reads TGCACCAGCAGCCCGGCAGGGACTAGCGGTTACAATGAGCAGTTCTTC.

This clonotype was detected many times. This chain links TRBV12-3 or TRBV12-4 with TRBJ1-3; D not resolved. Deletions cut 5 bases from V and 0 bases from J, with 8 bases between. The CDR3 has 14 amino acids. CDR3 in amino acids: CASSPVYSGNTIYF. DNA of the CDR3: TGTGCCAGCAGTCCTGTCTACTCTGGAAACACCATATATTTT.

This clonotype was observed a few times. The chain uses TRBV5-4 and TRBJ2-2; D remains unclear. V lost 0 bases, J lost 3 bases, and 9 bases lay in between. In germline, CDR1 is SGHNT, CDR2 YYREEE (reference sequence). The CDR3 has 15 amino acids. The CDR3 nucleotides read TGTGCCAGCAGCTTGGTTGGGGATCACACCGGGGAGCTGTTTTTT. Translated: CASSLVGDHTGELFF.

The sample holds many counts of this clonotype. The V call is TRBV12-3 or TRBV12-4, the J call TRBJ1-1; 12 bases agree with TRBD1. The ends lost 6 bases at V and 7 bases at J; junction bases unmatched: 6. The length of the CDR3 is 14 residues. This CDR3 reads CASSTGQGANEAFF. The CDR3 DNA reads TGTGCCAGCAGCACGGGACAGGGGGCAAATGAAGCTTTCTTT.

Worth noting for this clonotype: A read error may account for a junction end that differs from germline. The rearrangement links TRBV11-2 to TRBJ2-5; the match to TRBD2 covers 9 bases. The CDR3 runs 16 residues. The germline gives CDR1 SGHAT, CDR2 FQNNGV. In DNA, the CDR3 is TGTGCCAACAGCTACTCCCGTGGTAGCGGGAGAGATACTCACTACTTC. Its protein product is CANSYSRGSGRDTHYF.

As regards this clonotype: A much bigger clone sits one base away, suggesting this may be a read error. This chain uses TRBV12-5 with TRBJ2-2; the D gene could be TRBD1 or TRBD2 (5 bases each). CDR3 length: 14 residues. Germline CDR1 LGHNT, CDR2 FRNRAP. The CDR3 DNA sequence: TGTGCTAGTGGTTTGCCCCCTAACACCGGGGACCTGTTTTTT. Encoded protein: CASGLPPNTGDLFF.

About this clonotype: One end of the junction is discordant with germline, which a read error may explain. This rearrangement joins TRBV5-1 to TRBJ1-3; maybe TRBD1 (5 bases). Germline V lookup: CDR1 SGHRS, CDR2 YFSETQ. This CDR3 has 15 residues. As DNA, the CDR3 is TGCGCCAGCGGCTTGGACACTTTCTCTGGAAACACTATATATTTT. This encodes CASGLDTFSGNTIYF.

Details on this clonotype: Likely a read error: the CDR3 ends without its conserved phenylalanine or tryptophan. This chain links TRBV11-3 with TRBJ2-1, with a tentative D call TRBD2 (5 bases). CDR1 and CDR2 (germline): SGHNT, YENEEA. This CDR3 is built from 15 residues. The V end lost 1 base, the J end lost 9 bases, and 16 bases lay between the germline ends. The CDR3 DNA is TGTGCCAGCAGCTTAGGAACTAGTGTGAAGCTTGAGCAGTTCCTC. Protein product: CASSLGTSVKLEQFL.

This clonotype was seen many times. The chain links TRBV11-2 to TRBJ2-7, with a possible D match to TRBD2 (5 bases). CDR1 SGHAT and CDR2 FQNNGV come from the germline V gene. Between the trimmed V and J ends, which lost 5 bases and 3 bases, there was a span of 14 bases. The CDR3 length is 14 residues. CDR3 sequence reads: CASSPPGSIYEQYF. CDR3 nucleotide sequence: TGTGCCAGCAGCCCCCCGGGATCCATCTACGAGCAGTACTTC.

This chain connects TRBV7-2 to TRBJ2-3; unclear D gene. V lost 2 bases, J lost 5 bases, and 5 bases lay in between. Germline V gives CDR1 SGHTA, CDR2 FQGNSA. The CDR3 totals 12 residues. The CDR3 loop reads CASSLFLDTQYF. CDR3 bases: TGTGCCAGCAGCTTATTTTTAGATACGCAGTATTTT.

Note on this clonotype: A much larger clone lies a single base off, so this may be a read error. The chain has TRBV4-1 and TRBJ1-3; D is unresolved. This CDR3 contains 14 residues. The germline V gene has CDR1 MGHRA and CDR2 YSYEKL. V was shortened by 4 bases and J by 3 bases, with 10 bases between the two germline ends. In DNA form, the CDR3 reads TGCGCCAGCAGCCTTAGAATAGGTGGAAACACCATATATTTT. Translating gives CASSLRIGGNTIYF.

With regard to this clonotype: One junction end disagrees with the germline gene, perhaps due to a read error. The chain recombines TRBV4-2 with TRBJ1-1; no firm D call. From germline, CDR1 is LGHNA and CDR2 YNFKEQ. CDR3 size: 13 residues. The DNA of the CDR3 is TGTGTCAGCAACCAATTTGAGAACACTGAAGCTTTCTTT. This translates into CVSNQFENTEAFF.

The rearrangement joins TRBV10-1 to TRBJ2-7; D gene unclear. CDR3 length: 11 amino acids. Per germline, CDR1 WNHNN and CDR2 SYGVQD (reference sequence). Trimming left V 6 bases short and J 6 bases short, with 9 bases between. The CDR3 DNA reads as TGCGCCAGCAGCGGCTTAGGCGAGCAGTACTTC. It is translated as CASSGLGEQYF.

Note on this clonotype: Compared with germline, one end of the junction differs, possibly owing to a read error. The chain employs TRBV12-3 or TRBV12-4 and TRBJ2-1; 10 nucleotides line up with TRBD2. There are 16 residues in the CDR3. CDR3 bases: TGTGTCAGCAGTGCCTTTGGGTCTAGCGGGGGTCATGAGCAGTTCTTC. Its protein product is CVSSAFGSSGGHEQFF.

This clonotype was seen only a few times. Possible read error: a much larger clone is one base away. The genes are TRBV6-5 and TRBJ2-7; TRBD2 matches 8 bases. V lost 1 base and J lost 4; bases outside the gene matches: 6. The CDR3 runs to 15 residues. CDR1 is MNHEY, CDR2 SVGAGI, per germline. The CDR3 here is CASSYFGGGTYEQYF. DNA of the CDR3: TGTGCCAGCAGTTACTTCGGGGGGGGGACTTACGAGCAGTACTTC.

As for this clonotype: A read error may be the cause here, since a much bigger clone is one base away. The chain links TRBV12-3 or TRBV12-4 to TRBJ2-3, with D possibly matching TRBD2 (5 bases). This CDR3 spans 12 amino acids. This chain's CDR3 is CASRIPLGETAF. The CDR3 DNA is TGTGCCAGCAGAATACCCCTCGGGGAGACGGCGTTT.

The chain carries TRBV29-1 and TRBJ2-1; TRBD2 matches 14 bases. The J segment lost 8 bases and the V segment lost 8 bases, leaving 11 bases of the junction unmatched. Germline CDR1 is SQVTM and CDR2 is ANQGSEA. The CDR3 is 15 residues long. This chain's CDR3 is CSTRGGLAGDDEQFF. Here the CDR3 DNA reads TGCAGCACGCGCGGGGGACTAGCGGGAGACGATGAGCAGTTCTTC.

A word on this clonotype: It may be a read error: a sequence one base away is much more abundant. The rearrangement joins TRBV12-3 or TRBV12-4 to TRBJ1-2; D gene ambiguous. This CDR3 is built from 12 residues. The CDR3 sequence is CASSLSGSGYSF. CDR3 in DNA: TGTGCCAGCAGTTTATCGGGGTCTGGCTACAGCTTC.

In this sample, this clonotype turned up many times. CDR3 DNA sequence: TGTGCCAGCAGCTTAGATACCCAGCGTAATGAGCAGTTCTTC. Amino acid sequence: CASSLDTQRNEQFF. This chain links TRBV11-2 with TRBJ2-1; unclear D gene. Trimming removed 0 bases at V and 7 bases at J, with 10 bases between. CDR3 size: 14 residues. CDR1 and CDR2 (germline): SGHAT, FQNNGV.

Notes on this clonotype: This is likely a read error, given that the CDR3 carries no conserved phenylalanine or tryptophan at its end. The J gene is TRBJ1-1, the V gene TRBV5-1, with D maybe TRBD1 (5 bases). The CDR3 contains 14 residues. Germline CDR1 reads SGHRS; CDR2 reads YFSETQ. Trimming shortened V by 6 bases and J by 1 base, and 13 bases separated the two germline ends. This CDR3 is CASMRGDRNTEAFS. The CDR3 nucleotides read TGCGCCAGCATGCGTGGGGACCGGAACACTGAAGCTTTCTCT.

The gene calls are TRBV11-1 and TRBJ2-7; D ambiguous. The CDR3 spans 16 residues. The germline CDR1 and CDR2 sequences are SGHAT and FQDESV (reference sequence). V was clipped by 3 bases and J by 4 bases, with 19 bases between them. In nucleotides, the CDR3 is TGTGCCAGCAGCTTCAGGACCACATGGGCCCTTTACGAGCAGTACTTC. Translation: CASSFRTTWALYEQYF.

As concerns this clonotype: This could be a read error, since a much larger clone is one nucleotide away. This chain joins TRBV4-2 and TRBJ1-3, with 10 bases lining up with TRBD1. The CDR3 consists of 21 residues. Unmatched junction bases numbered 16, after V lost 0 bases and J lost 2 bases. Germline CDR1 is LGHNA and CDR2 is YNFKEQ. The CDR3 is CASSQDMYRQGAHQPGNTIYF. As DNA, the CDR3 is TGTGCCAGCAGCCAAGATATGTACAGACAGGGGGCCCACCAACCTGGAAACACCATATATTTT.

Details on this clonotype: Being one base from a much bigger clone, this may be a read error. This chain uses TRBV5-1 with TRBJ2-2, with 9 bases fitting TRBD2. After removal of 0 bases from V and 6 bases from J, the junction contained 6 bases not matched to a gene. The CDR3 is 16 amino acids. CDR1 and CDR2 (germline): SGHRS, YFSETQ. In DNA form, the CDR3 reads TGCGCCAGCAGCTTGGGTTGGACTAGCGCGTCCGGGGAGCTGTTTTTT. This codes for CASSLGWTSASGELFF.

This clonotype was recorded only once. The chain uses TRBV11-3 and TRBJ2-7, with D tentatively TRBD1 (5 bases). The CDR3 loop spans 15 amino acids. The germline V and J ends were trimmed by 2 bases and 3 bases, with 14 bases remaining between them. Germline CDR1 SGHNT, CDR2 YENEEA. The CDR3 loop reads CASSLRTGVSYEQYF. CDR3 sequence (DNA): TGTGCCAGCAGCTTAAGAACAGGTGTAAGCTACGAGCAGTACTTC.

This clonotype has at least ten counts. The chain uses TRBV4-1 and TRBJ2-7; D may correspond to TRBD1 or TRBD2 (5 bases each). Trimming pared 1 base from V and 0 bases from J, leaving 13 bases between. This CDR3 contains 16 residues. Germline V CDR1 and CDR2: MGHRA, YSYEKL. This chain's CDR3 is CASSQGGPGASYEQYF. In DNA form, the CDR3 reads TGCGCCAGCAGCCAAGGTGGTCCCGGGGCCTCCTACGAGCAGTACTTC.

The chain links TRBV29-1 to TRBJ2-5; D is unresolved. This CDR3 is built from 14 residues. CDR1 and CDR2 (germline): SQVTM, ANQGSEA. This chain's CDR3 is CDSTRPDKGDTQYF. CDR3 DNA: TGCGACTCCACGAGGCCCGACAAGGGTGATACCCAGTACTTC.

As to this clonotype: A much bigger clone sits one base away, suggesting this may be a read error. The chain uses TRBV5-6 and TRBJ2-7; 9 nucleotides line up with TRBD1. The germline V gene encodes CDR1 SGHDT and CDR2 YYEEEE. CDR3 length: 12 residues. The ends lost 7 bases at V and 3 bases at J; junction bases unmatched: 2. The CDR3 region has the DNA TGTGCCAGCGGGACAGGGATCTACGAGCAGTACTTC. The encoded protein is CASGTGIYEQYF.

In its sample, this clonotype was seen many times. This chain connects TRBV4-1 to TRBJ1-1, with 9 bases matching TRBD1. After removal of 2 bases from V and 7 bases from J, the junction contained 2 bases not matched to a gene. Germline V gene lookup returns CDR1 MGHRA and CDR2 YSYEKL. This CDR3 has 13 residues. The CDR3 spells CASSQTDRGEAFF. Here the CDR3 DNA reads TGCGCCAGCAGCCAAACGGACAGGGGTGAAGCTTTCTTT.

As concerns this clonotype: In this CDR3 the conserved last residue, phenylalanine or tryptophan, is missing, so a read error is likely. This chain joins TRBV12-3 or TRBV12-4 and TRBJ2-2, with D tentatively TRBD1 or TRBD2 (5 bases each). The germline V and J ends were trimmed by 0 bases and 5 bases, with 16 bases remaining between them. The CDR3 is made up of 17 amino acids. The CDR3 DNA reads as TGTGCCAGCAGTTTAGCTGGGACCGCCATGGGAACCGGGGAGCTGTTTCTT. Encoded protein: CASSLAGTAMGTGELFL.

Notes on this clonotype: A much more abundant neighbour one base away suggests this may be a read error. The chain joins TRBV6-5 to TRBJ2-7; 8 bases align to TRBD1. The germline CDR1 and CDR2 sequences are MNHEY and SVGAGI. V shed 5 bases and J 1 base; nucleotides not matched to a gene: 7. The CDR3 contains 15 residues. The CDR3 DNA sequence: TGTGCCAGCAGTGGTAGGGACAGGTGTTCCTACGAGCAGTACTTC. As protein: CASSGRDRCSYEQYF.

V is TRBV5-4 and J is TRBJ2-5; 10 bases map to TRBD1. Germline values: CDR1 SGHNT, CDR2 YYREEE (reference sequence). Germline trimming cut 4 bases from V and 5 bases from J; bases unmatched to any gene: 5. This CDR3 has 14 residues. The CDR3 loop reads CASSRGQGTETQYF. Here the CDR3 DNA reads TGTGCCAGCAGCCGGGGACAGGGGACCGAGACCCAGTACTTC.